The TCR beta chain under discussion was sequenced for a study of cytomegalovirus exposure and HLA in healthy donors. Concerning this clone itself: As yet, its antigen is unknown.

V lost 0 bases and J lost 4, with 10 bases in between. Per germline, CDR1 LNHNV and CDR2 YYDKDF (reference sequence). This CDR3 has 14 amino acids. The primer mix had 60 Vbeta and 13 Jbeta primers. Assay used: immunoSEQ multiplex PCR; TCRdb lists only in-frame clones, some missing. The profile covers some 120,000 clones, with about three quarters appearing a single time and over 1% taken by the ten largest. General study results and limits: For cytomegalovirus status, the classifier reportedly gave diagnoses with high specificity and sensitivity. TRBV6-2, TRBV6-3 and some other V segments were excluded as indistinguishable.

The rearrangement uses TRBV15 and TRBJ2-7; no reliable D call. Sequenced material: PBMCs. This TCR came from a human donor in good health. CDR3 bases: TGTGCCACCAGCAGAGATAGGAGTGGATACGAGCAGTACTTC. Translated: CATSRDRSGYEQYF.